Following are 5 T cell receptor beta chains from one sample sequenced in a study of blood T cell repertoires in COVID-19. This table comes from immunoSEQ multiplex PCR, and its TCRdb copy is limited to in-frame clones, with some not included. The table lists around 200,000 clones, 80% to 85% of them singletons. The source material was peripheral blood. The receptors derive from a woman between 35 and 50 years old with COVID-19, enrolled during active disease.

The sample holds a few counts of this clone. The chain couples TRBV10-1 to TRBJ2-1, with D possibly being TRBD2 (5 bases). The germline V gene encodes CDR1 WNHNN and CDR2 SYGVQD (reference sequence). This CDR3 contains 14 residues. Trimming left V 5 bases short and J 11 bases short, with 19 bases between. The CDR3 protein is CASSKGPRETKQFF. DNA of the CDR3: TGCGCCAGCAGTAAAGGGCCGAGGGAAACAAAGCAGTTCTTC.

The chain combines TRBV7-9 with TRBJ1-5; the D is unclear. The V gene's germline CDR1 is SEHNR and CDR2 FQNEAQ (reference sequence). This CDR3 has 16 residues. Trimming left V 4 bases short and J 6 bases short, with 19 bases between. CDR3 amino acids: CASSSAGRGGSQPQHF. The CDR3 DNA is TGTGCCAGCAGCTCAGCAGGACGGGGTGGAAGTCAGCCCCAGCATTTT.

The CDR3 region is CASSELGIRDSPLHF. The CDR3 DNA is TGTGCCAGCAGTGAACTTGGCATTCGGGATTCACCCCTCCACTTT. The chain links TRBV6-4 to TRBJ1-6; D ambiguous. Between the trimmed V and J ends, which lost 3 bases and 8 bases, there was a span of 14 bases. From germline, CDR1 is MRHNA and CDR2 SNTAGT. This CDR3 is built from 15 residues.

V and J are TRBV9 and TRBJ2-7; D remains unclear. Germline assignment: CDR1 SGDLS and CDR2 YYNGEE. This CDR3 spans 13 amino acids. Trimming removed 3 bases from V and 6 bases from J, with 13 bases in between. CDR3 nucleotides: TGTGCCAGCAGCGCCACAATTCCGGGCGAGCAGTACTTC. Protein sequence: CASSATIPGEQYF.

The table lists this clone with a few counts. This chain joins TRBV3-1 (or the pseudogene TRBV3-2) and TRBJ1-6, with D perhaps matching TRBD1 (5 bases). The CDR3 spans 16 residues. Germline-derived CDR1 and CDR2 are LGHDT and YNNKEL (reference sequence). V shed 4 bases and J shed 0 bases, with 10 bases lying between them. CDR3 sequence (DNA): TGTGCCAGCAGCCCTCGGGGGAGCTCCTATAATTCACCCCTCCACTTT. The encoded protein is CASSPRGSSYNSPLHF.